This T cell receptor beta chain was recorded in a study of shared clonotypes between healthy human individuals. Study-level information: The study enrolled a couple of women and a few men aged 18 to 49.

This CDR3 is 17 amino acids long. Germline CDR1 reads LNHNV; CDR2 reads YYDKDF (reference sequence). V lost 0 bases, J lost 2 bases, and 15 bases lay in between. Genomic DNA, for the unsorted samples, came from about 90 million PBMCs. Every subset's genomic DNA went evenly onto several immunoSEQ plates. The sequencing of unsorted PBMC DNA took place on ten immunoSEQ deep assay plates. The repertoire was sequenced with immunoSEQ multiplex PCR; TCRdb's copy has only in-frame clones and lacks some. The table records about 480,000 clones, 60% to 80% of them present only once. In its sample, this clone was seen a few times.

The material sequenced was PBMCs. The sequence derives from a middle-aged woman in good health. Some clones in this sample may be carry-over from other donors' samples. The chain uses TRBV15 and TRBJ2-3; D might be TRBD2 (7 bases). The CDR3 protein is CATSRDRGGDVTDTQYF. CDR3 bases: TGTGCCACCAGCAGAGATAGGGGGGGTGACGTCACAGATACGCAGTATTTT.